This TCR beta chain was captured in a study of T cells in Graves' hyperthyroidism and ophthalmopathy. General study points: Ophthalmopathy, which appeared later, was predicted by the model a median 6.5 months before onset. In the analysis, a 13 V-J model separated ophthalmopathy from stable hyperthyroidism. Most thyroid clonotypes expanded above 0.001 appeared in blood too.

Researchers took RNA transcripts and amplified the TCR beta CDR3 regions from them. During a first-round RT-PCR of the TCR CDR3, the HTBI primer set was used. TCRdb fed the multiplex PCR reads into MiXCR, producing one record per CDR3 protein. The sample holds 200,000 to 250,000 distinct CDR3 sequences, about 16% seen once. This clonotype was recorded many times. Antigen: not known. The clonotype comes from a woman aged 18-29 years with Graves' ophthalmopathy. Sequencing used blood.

DNA for the CDR3: TGTGCCAGCAGCGCCCATGGGACAGGGAGGTTGGAGACCCAGTACTTC. Residues: CASSAHGTGRLETQYF. The gene calls are TRBV9 and TRBJ2-5; 9 bases align to TRBD1. The CDR3 covers 16 residues. Per germline, CDR1 SGDLS and CDR2 YYNGEE. Unmatched junction bases numbered 11, after V lost 3 bases and J lost 5 bases.